The clone carrying this TCR beta chain was counted once. Generated by immunoSEQ multiplex PCR, the TCRdb table keeps only in-frame clones and is missing some. Found here are approximately 240,000 clones, more than 75% of them singletons; the top ten hold about 10%. The data originate from a study of Ad26.COV2.S vaccination and SARS-CoV-2 variants. At the level of the study: Intramuscular Ad26.COV2.S doses were given once or twice, 56 days apart.

The treatment: around 19 received Ad26.COV2.S at low or high dose, single or two shots; roughly five received placebo; per-sample allocation not given. Sampling took place 63 days after the first vaccine or placebo injection. Deletions cut 2 bases from V and 2 bases from J, with 19 bases between. Germline lookup yields CDR1 SGHRS and CDR2 YFSETQ. This CDR3 is built from 17 residues. The J gene is TRBJ1-2, the V gene TRBV5-1, with a possible D match to TRBD1 (5 bases). The sequencing here drew on peripheral blood, taken in a trial of Ad26.COV2.S vaccine versus placebo. The TCR originated in a person between 18 and 65 years old who received the Ad26.COV2.S COVID-19 vaccine or a placebo. The CDR3 loop reads CASSFGRGLRGNYGYTF. CDR3 coding DNA: TGCGCCAGCAGCTTCGGGCGGGGCCTTAGGGGCAACTATGGCTACACCTTC.